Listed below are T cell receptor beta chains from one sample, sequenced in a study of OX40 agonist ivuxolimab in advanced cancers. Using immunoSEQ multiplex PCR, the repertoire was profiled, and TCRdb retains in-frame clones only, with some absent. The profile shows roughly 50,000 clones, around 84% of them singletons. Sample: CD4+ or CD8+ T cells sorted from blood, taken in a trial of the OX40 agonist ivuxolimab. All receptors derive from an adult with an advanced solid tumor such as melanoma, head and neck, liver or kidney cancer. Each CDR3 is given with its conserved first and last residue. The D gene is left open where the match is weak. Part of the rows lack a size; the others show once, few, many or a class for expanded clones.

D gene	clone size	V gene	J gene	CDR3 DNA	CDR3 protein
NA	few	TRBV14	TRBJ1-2	TGTGCCAGCAGCCAAGATTTCGGCAGCCCGATAGGCTACACCTTC	CASSQDFGSPIGYTF
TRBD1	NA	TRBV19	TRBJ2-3	TGTGCCAGTAGTATTAGGGACAGCAGCACAGATACGCAGTATTTT	CASSIRDSSTDTQYF
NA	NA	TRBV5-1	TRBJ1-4	TGCGCCAGCAGCACGGGAGGGGTGCTTAATGAAAAACTGTTTTTT	CASSTGGVLNEKLFF
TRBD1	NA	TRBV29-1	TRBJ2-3	TGCAGCGTTGATAACAGGGGAAAGGCAGATACGCAGTATTTT	CSVDNRGKADTQYF
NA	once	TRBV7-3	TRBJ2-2	TGTGCCAGCAGCTTAAAGTGGAGCGGATACGCGAACACCGGGGAGCTGTTTTTT	CASSLKWSGYANTGELFF
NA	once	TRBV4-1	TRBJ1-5	TGCGCCAGCAGCCACCTCCTGGGGACGGGTTATCAGCCCCAGCATTTT	CASSHLLGTGYQPQHF
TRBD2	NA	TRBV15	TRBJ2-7	TGTGCCACCAGCAGATTCTCGACGGCTAGCGGGGGGCCCTACGAGCAGTACTTC	CATSRFSTASGGPYEQYF
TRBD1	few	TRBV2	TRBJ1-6	TGTGCCAGCAGTGATTTAGACAGGGATAATTCACCCCTCCACTTT	CASSDLDRDNSPLHF
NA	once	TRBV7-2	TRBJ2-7	TGTGCCAGCAGCTTGGCCGGAGGCAGACTCCACGAGCAGTACTTC	CASSLAGGRLHEQYF
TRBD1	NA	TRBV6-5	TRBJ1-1	TGTGCCAGCAAATCGGACAGGGGGCGGACTGAAGCTTTCTTT	CASKSDRGRTEAFF
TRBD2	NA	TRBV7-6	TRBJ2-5	TGTGCCAGCAGAAGGGGGCTAGCGGGGTTCCAAGAGACCCAGTACTTC	CASRRGLAGFQETQYF
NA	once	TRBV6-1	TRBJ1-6	TGTGCCAGCAGTGAAAGGAACTCCTATAATTCACCCCTCCACTTT	CASSERNSYNSPLHF
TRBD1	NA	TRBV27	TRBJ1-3	TGTGCCAGCAGTCTGACAGGGGGCGTATCGGGAAACACCATATATTTT	CASSLTGGVSGNTIYF
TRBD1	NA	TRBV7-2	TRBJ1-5	TGTGCCAGCAGCTTACAGACAGGGGTCAATCAGCCCCAGCATTTT	CASSLQTGVNQPQHF
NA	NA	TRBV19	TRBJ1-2	TGTGCCAGTAGTACATCTCCCCGGGACCAACGGGGCTACACCTTC	CASSTSPRDQRGYTF
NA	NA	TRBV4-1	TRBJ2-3	TGCGCCAGCAGCCAAGAGTACAGCACAGATACGCAGTATTTT	CASSQEYSTDTQYF
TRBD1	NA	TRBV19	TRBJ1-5	TGTGCCAGTAGTAAAACAGGGGTCGGCAATCAGCCCCAGCATTTT	CASSKTGVGNQPQHF
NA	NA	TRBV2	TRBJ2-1	TGTGCCAGCAGTGCCCATGAGACTATATACAATGAGCAGTTCTTC	CASSAHETIYNEQFF
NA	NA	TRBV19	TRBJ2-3	TGTGCCACCTCAGGGGCGGGGGTCCCCACAGATACGCAGTATTTT	CATSGAGVPTDTQYF
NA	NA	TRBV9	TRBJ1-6	TGTGCCAGCAGCGCTCGGGATTTTAATTCACCCCTCCACTTT	CASSARDFNSPLHF
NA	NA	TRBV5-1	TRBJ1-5	TGCGCCAGCAGCTTGGCCAGTAATCAGCCCCAGCATTTT	CASSLASNQPQHF
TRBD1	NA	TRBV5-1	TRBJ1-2	TGCGCCAGCACGGACAGGGGTTTGCCTCACTATGGCTACACCTTC	CASTDRGLPHYGYTF
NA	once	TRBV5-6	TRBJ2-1	TGTGCCAGCAGCCGGGCGGGCGCCCTCTCCTACAATGAGCAGTTCTTC	CASSRAGALSYNEQFF
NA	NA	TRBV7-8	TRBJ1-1	TGTGCCAGCAGCTTAAGGCCAGGTGGGATGAACACTGAAGCTTTCTTT	CASSLRPGGMNTEAFF
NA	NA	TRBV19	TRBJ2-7	TGTGCCAGTAGTATCTATGGGCCCTCCTACGAGCAGTACTTC	CASSIYGPSYEQYF
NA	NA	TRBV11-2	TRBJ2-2	TGTGCCAGCAGCACCGGGTTGACCGGGGAGCTGTTTTTT	CASSTGLTGELFF
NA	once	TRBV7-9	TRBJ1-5	TGTGCCAGCAGCTCCTCAGGGAGCAATCAGCCCCAGCATTTT	CASSSSGSNQPQHF
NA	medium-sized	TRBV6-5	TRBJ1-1	TGTGCCAGCAGTTACTCTCCCGGAGGGTTCACTGAAGCTTTCTTT	CASSYSPGGFTEAFF
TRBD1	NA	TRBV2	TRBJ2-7	TGTGCCAGCACCGAACCGGGACAGGGGAGCTCCTACGAGCAGTACTTC	CASTEPGQGSSYEQYF
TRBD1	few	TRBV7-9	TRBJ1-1	TGTGCCAGCAGCTTAGTATTCGGGACAGCTGAAGCTTTCTTT	CASSLVFGTAEAFF
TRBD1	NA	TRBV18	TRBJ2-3	TGTGCCAGCTCACCGAGACAGGGGGCAGATACGCAGTATTTT	CASSPRQGADTQYF
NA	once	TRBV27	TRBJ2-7	TGTGCCAGCAGTCCAAAGACCACGGGACCCCCCTACGAGCAGTACTTC	CASSPKTTGPPYEQYF
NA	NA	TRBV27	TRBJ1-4	TGTGCCAGCAGTTCCCGGGCCTTGGCTAATGAAAAACTGTTTTTT	CASSSRALANEKLFF
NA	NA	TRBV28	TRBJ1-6	TGTGCCAGCAGACCCCGCCTGGCAGGGGCACATTCACCCCTCCACTTT	CASRPRLAGAHSPLHF
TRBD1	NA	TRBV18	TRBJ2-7	TGTGCCAGCTCACCCTCTCAACAGGGGGCATACGAGCAGTACTTC	CASSPSQQGAYEQYF
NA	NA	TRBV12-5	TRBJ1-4	TGTGCTAGTGGTTTGGTGAGAGGAAAACTGTTTTTT	CASGLVRGKLFF
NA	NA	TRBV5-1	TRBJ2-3	TGCGCCAGCAGACCCGAGGACAGCACAGATACGCAGTATTTT	CASRPEDSTDTQYF
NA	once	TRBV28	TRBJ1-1	TGTGCCAGCAGTCCCATCAGCCCTATGAACACTGAAGCTTTCTTT	CASSPISPMNTEAFF
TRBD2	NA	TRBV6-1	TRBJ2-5	TGTGCCAGCAGCGGCCTAGCGGTGGGGCAAGAGACCCAGTACTTC	CASSGLAVGQETQYF
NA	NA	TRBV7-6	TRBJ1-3	TGTGCCAGCAGCTTAGTAGCGGGGGCCGCCGGAAACACCATATATTTT	CASSLVAGAAGNTIYF
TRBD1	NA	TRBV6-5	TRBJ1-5	TGTGCCAGCAGTTACTCGTACAGGGGTCAGCCCCAGCATTTT	CASSYSYRGQPQHF